The 22 T cell receptor beta chains below all came from one sample that was sequenced in a study of CD8+ T cells in alopecia areata. The authors extracted RNA and reverse transcribed it into cDNA as the sequencing template. Profiling relied on immunoSEQ multiplex PCR, and the TCRdb table lists in-frame clones only, not all of them. The table has 200,000 to 250,000 clones, under 40% seen once. Treatment indicated: oral pan-JAK inhibitor, 5-10 mg twice daily. The sequencing here drew on CD4+ T cells sorted from blood, taken around week 34, from a patient treated with tofacitinib. Source of these receptors: a human donor with alopecia areata.

The chain employs TRBV9 and TRBJ2-3, with TRBD2 identical over 8 bases. The CDR3 has 15 amino acids. Germline CDR1 is SGDLS and CDR2 is YYNGEE. The junction had 5 bases not matched to a gene; V was cut back by 3 bases and J by 2 bases. The CDR3: CASSAGRGTTDTQYF. The DNA for the CDR3 is TGTGCCAGCAGCGCCGGGAGGGGGACCACAGATACGCAGTATTTT.

The chain couples TRBV5-1 to TRBJ2-3; 10 nucleotides line up with TRBD2. This CDR3 has 15 residues. Germline CDR1 SGHRS, CDR2 YFSETQ. The V and J ends lost 4 bases and 7 bases, in that order; junction bases with no gene match: 9. The CDR3 region has the DNA TGCGCCAGCAGCCCGAAAGCGGGAGGGCGAAATACGCAGTATTTT. Protein product: CASSPKAGGRNTQYF.

This clone was observed at least ten times. The chain combines TRBV4-1 with TRBJ1-1, with a possible D match to TRBD1 (5 bases). Trimming stripped 2 bases from V and 1 base from J, with 14 bases between. The length of the CDR3 is 16 residues. Germline loops: CDR1 MGHRA, CDR2 YSYEKL. The CDR3 DNA sequence: TGCGCCAGCAGCCAAATTGGGGGACCCAGGAACACTGAAGCTTTCTTT. As protein: CASSQIGGPRNTEAFF.

The CDR3 loop is CSARWDTQYF. The CDR3 DNA reads TGCAGTGCTAGATGGGATACGCAGTATTTT. The chain couples TRBV20-1 to TRBJ2-3; no reliable D call. Trimming left V 2 bases short and J 6 bases short, with 3 bases between. Germline V gives CDR1 DFQATT, CDR2 SNEGSKA (reference sequence). The CDR3 is made up of 10 amino acids.

The chain has TRBV30 and TRBJ1-1, with D possibly matching TRBD1 (6 bases). V was shortened by 3 bases and J by 1 base, with 15 bases between the two germline ends. Germline V lookup: CDR1 GTSNPN, CDR2 SVGIG (reference sequence). The CDR3 totals 15 residues. The CDR3 loop reads CAWSQWGARNTEAFF. The CDR3 region has the DNA TGTGCCTGGAGCCAGTGGGGGGCGAGGAACACTGAAGCTTTCTTT.

This clone has only a few counts. This rearrangement joins TRBV5-6 to TRBJ1-1; D gene ambiguous. Per germline, CDR1 SGHDT and CDR2 YYEEEE. This CDR3 has 16 amino acids. V lost 4 bases and J 0 bases, leaving 16 bases between the germline ends. DNA of the CDR3: TGTGCCAGCAGCCCTCGGTTCGGCGAAATGAACACTGAAGCTTTCTTT. This translates into CASSPRFGEMNTEAFF.

V usage is TRBV18 and J usage is TRBJ1-5; D is undetermined. There are 14 residues in the CDR3. V lost 2 bases to trimming and J lost 1 base, with 6 bases between them. Germline V gene lookup returns CDR1 KGHSH and CDR2 LQKENI. CDR3 nucleotides: TGTGCCAGCTCACCATTGGGGAGCAATCAGCCCCAGCATTTT. Amino acid sequence: CASSPLGSNQPQHF.

There are a few counts of this clone. The rearrangement links TRBV27 to TRBJ2-7; D might be TRBD2 (7 bases). Trimming cost V 7 bases and J 6 bases, with 22 bases left between them. CDR3 length: 15 residues. Germline CDR1 MNHEY, CDR2 SMNVEV (reference sequence). The CDR3 coding sequence is TGTGCCAGCACCCCCCTGACGGGGGAGGGGGGCGAGCAGTACTTC. Translating it yields CASTPLTGEGGEQYF.

This clone has only a few counts. V gene TRBV7-2 combines with J gene TRBJ1-5; D not resolved. Germline CDR1 is SGHTA and CDR2 is FQGNSA. The CDR3 consists of 14 residues. The V and J ends lost 1 base and 1 base respectively, with 5 bases between them. The CDR3 sequence is CASSLVPSNQPQHF. The CDR3 coding sequence is TGTGCCAGCAGCTTAGTTCCGAGCAATCAGCCCCAGCATTTT.

This clone came up a few times. This chain links TRBV4-1 with TRBJ2-5, with D tentatively TRBD1 or TRBD2 (5 bases each). From germline, CDR1 is MGHRA and CDR2 YSYEKL. Trimming stripped 3 bases from V and 4 bases from J, with 6 bases between. This CDR3 has 12 residues. This CDR3 reads CASSQRGETQYF. CDR3 coding DNA: TGCGCCAGCAGCCAGAGGGGAGAGACCCAGTACTTC.

The J gene is TRBJ2-3, the V gene TRBV7-8, with 7 bases fitting TRBD2. This CDR3 has 15 residues. The germline V gene has CDR1 SGHVS and CDR2 FQNEAQ. Trimming removed 4 bases from V and 0 bases from J; junction bases left unmatched: 4. The CDR3 sequence is CASSSLAASTDTQYF. The DNA for the CDR3 is TGTGCCAGCAGCTCCCTAGCGGCTAGCACAGATACGCAGTATTTT.

This clone was observed a handful of times. The V call is TRBV7-6, the J call TRBJ1-1, with TRBD1 as a possible D gene (5 bases). V was trimmed by 2 bases and J by 5 bases, leaving 12 bases between them. The CDR3 is made up of 14 amino acids. CDR1 SGHVS and CDR2 FNYEAQ come from the germline V gene. This CDR3 is CASSLYGAGTEAFF. As DNA, the CDR3 is TGTGCCAGCAGCTTATACGGGGCGGGTACTGAAGCTTTCTTT.

The chain is built from TRBV6-5 and TRBJ2-6; the D is unclear. Trimming stripped 5 bases from V and 1 base from J, with 9 bases between. This CDR3 spans 15 amino acids. Germline CDR1 reads MNHEY; CDR2 reads SVGAGI. CDR3 coding DNA: TGTGCCAGCAGTACCCTAGGGTCTGGGGCCAACGTCCTGACTTTC. Translated, it gives CASSTLGSGANVLTF.

There are a few counts of this clone. The V gene is TRBV5-1, the J gene TRBJ2-6; no definite D call. The CDR3 consists of 15 residues. Per germline, CDR1 SGHRS and CDR2 YFSETQ. Trimming stripped 3 bases from V and 1 base from J, with 8 bases between. CDR3 sequence (DNA): TGCGCCAGCAGCTCCACTGGGTCTGGGGCCAACGTCCTGACTTTC. Amino acids: CASSSTGSGANVLTF. The full variable domain, in which reference TRBV5-1 and TRBJ2-6 provide the parts outside the CDR3, is KAGVTQTPRYLIKTRGQQVTLSCSPISGHRSVSWYQQTPGQGLQFLFEYFSETQRNKGNFPGRFSGRQFSNSRSEMNVSTLELGDSALYLCASSSTGSGANVLTFGAGSRLTVL.

CDR3 region: CASSHYNSPLHF. DNA of the CDR3: TGTGCCAGCAGCCACTATAATTCACCCCTCCACTTT. This rearrangement joins TRBV7-3 to TRBJ1-6; D not resolved. The V end was cut by 5 bases, the J end by 3 bases, with 2 bases between. CDR1 SGHTA and CDR2 FQGTGA come from the germline V gene. The CDR3 loop spans 12 amino acids.

The chain couples TRBV29-1 to TRBJ2-2; D unclear. CDR1 is SQVTM, CDR2 ANQGSEA, per germline. V was shortened by 7 bases and J by 2 bases, with 5 bases between the two germline ends. This CDR3 is 11 amino acids long. The CDR3 DNA follows: TGCAGCGCCTTTAACACCGGGGAGCTGTTTTTT. As protein: CSAFNTGELFF.

The chain joins TRBV5-1 to TRBJ2-1; D assignment may be TRBD1 or TRBD2 (5 bases each). CDR3 length: 14 amino acids. With 7 bases removed from V and 5 bases from J, the gap between germline ends came to 16 bases. The germline V gene has CDR1 SGHRS and CDR2 YFSETQ. The CDR3 coding sequence is TGCGCCAGCGGATCCGGGACGGCTGACAATGAGCAGTTCTTC. This gives the protein CASGSGTADNEQFF.

J is TRBJ1-6 and V is TRBV6-5; a possible D gene is TRBD1 (5 bases). CDR3 size: 15 residues. V shed 6 bases and J shed 10 bases, with 19 bases lying between them. From germline, CDR1 is MNHEY and CDR2 SVGAGI. In nucleotides, the CDR3 is TGTGCCAGCAGCCGTACCAGGGATTGGGCCTCACCCCTCCACTTT. Amino acids: CASSRTRDWASPLHF.

V gene TRBV14 combines with J gene TRBJ2-7; TRBD1 matches 9 bases. Trimming removed 4 bases from V and 6 bases from J; junction bases left unmatched: 7. Germline V CDR1 and CDR2: SGHDN, FVKESK. The CDR3 covers 14 residues. The CDR3 loop is CASSRDRALGEQYF. CDR3 coding DNA: TGTGCCAGCAGCCGGGACAGGGCCCTTGGCGAGCAGTACTTC.

The sample holds many counts of this clone. V usage is TRBV7-9 and J usage is TRBJ2-7; D not certain. The V end was cut by 0 bases, the J end by 8 bases, with 11 bases between. The CDR3 consists of 13 residues. CDR1 and CDR2 (germline): SEHNR, FQNEAQ (reference sequence). The chain's CDR3 is CASSLADMGKQYF. As DNA, the CDR3 is TGTGCCAGCAGCTTAGCGGATATGGGGAAGCAGTACTTC.

This clone came up a few times. The chain uses TRBV27 and TRBJ1-5, with a possible D match to TRBD1 (6 bases). Germline V gene sequence: CDR1 MNHEY, CDR2 SMNVEV (reference sequence). V was cut by 5 bases and J by 4 bases, with 15 bases left in between. The CDR3 sequence is 15 residues long. DNA of the CDR3: TGTGCCAGCAGTCCCTCCCAGGACAGAAATCAGCCCCAGCATTTT. This sequence encodes CASSPSQDRNQPQHF.

The chain combines TRBV9 with TRBJ2-3; 10 nucleotides line up with TRBD2. J gave up 2 bases and V 0 bases, and 3 bases lay outside the gene matches. This CDR3 spans 16 amino acids. Germline assignment: CDR1 SGDLS and CDR2 YYNGEE. CDR3 bases: TGTGCCAGCAGCGTAGGAAGCGGGAGGGACACAGATACGCAGTATTTT. Translating gives CASSVGSGRDTDTQYF.